The rows below give T cell receptor beta chains drawn from one sample of a study of beta chain features in type 1 diabetes. Data came from immunoSEQ multiplex PCR; TCRdb stores just in-frame clones and leaves some out. The sample lists some 370,000 clones; roughly 9.8% were seen once. The source material was central memory CD4+ T cells from blood. Every receptor here comes from a man aged 25-40 years with type 1 diabetes. The conserved cysteine and the conserved F or W are not part of the CDR3 here. The order of the fields is CDR3 protein, clone size, J gene, V gene. Size tells how often a clone was seen (once, few, many) or the class of an expanded clone, and some rows leave it out.

CDR3 protein: ASSPSRDYGYT
clone size: -
J gene: TRBJ1-2
V gene: TRBV7-6

CDR3 protein: ASSPDDYNEQF
clone size: -
J gene: TRBJ2-1
V gene: TRBV6-1

CDR3 protein: ASSPPWGSGANVLT
clone size: few
J gene: TRBJ2-6
V gene: TRBV18

CDR3 protein: ASSHWTGFGETQY
clone size: few
J gene: TRBJ2-5
V gene: TRBV4-2

CDR3 protein: ASSLAGTMKTQY
clone size: few
J gene: TRBJ2-5
V gene: TRBV9

CDR3 protein: ASSLMGLAGEQF
clone size: few
J gene: TRBJ2-1
V gene: TRBV7-3

CDR3 protein: ASRENGEKLF
clone size: many
J gene: TRBJ1-4
V gene: TRBV2

CDR3 protein: ASSPNTGNTGELF
clone size: many
J gene: TRBJ2-2
V gene: TRBV28

CDR3 protein: ASSVATADPYEQY
clone size: -
J gene: TRBJ2-7
V gene: TRBV9

CDR3 protein: ASSLVQGGTEAF
clone size: -
J gene: TRBJ1-1
V gene: TRBV7-2

CDR3 protein: ASSLWTGLGTEAF
clone size: few
J gene: TRBJ1-1
V gene: TRBV7-2

CDR3 protein: ASSVRLAGSDEQF
clone size: few
J gene: TRBJ2-1
V gene: TRBV7-8

CDR3 protein: ASRDEPTIQY
clone size: -
J gene: TRBJ2-4
V gene: TRBV2

CDR3 protein: ASSLSLTYYGYT
clone size: -
J gene: TRBJ1-2
V gene: TRBV11-1

CDR3 protein: ASTRGGHTYEQY
clone size: few
J gene: TRBJ2-7
V gene: TRBV7-2

CDR3 protein: ASSTGTVQETQY
clone size: many
J gene: TRBJ2-5
V gene: TRBV19

CDR3 protein: ASSPRSVNEQF
clone size: many
J gene: TRBJ2-1
V gene: TRBV7-9

CDR3 protein: ASSSDGPNEQF
clone size: -
J gene: TRBJ2-1
V gene: TRBV19

CDR3 protein: ASRAGGKGEQF
clone size: -
J gene: TRBJ2-1
V gene: TRBV6-6

CDR3 protein: STSGRYNEQF
clone size: few
J gene: TRBJ2-1
V gene: TRBV29-1

CDR3 protein: ASSLGQGARQPQH
clone size: few
J gene: TRBJ1-5
V gene: TRBV7-2

CDR3 protein: ASSSTSGKYNEQF
clone size: -
J gene: TRBJ2-1
V gene: TRBV28

CDR3 protein: ASSIRASGTNTGELF
clone size: -
J gene: TRBJ2-2
V gene: TRBV19

CDR3 protein: ASSEGSGGEETQY
clone size: few
J gene: TRBJ2-5
V gene: TRBV11-3

CDR3 protein: ASSPYVRVNTEAF
clone size: few
J gene: TRBJ1-1
V gene: TRBV28

CDR3 protein: SISRDRGYNEQF
clone size: -
J gene: TRBJ2-1
V gene: TRBV29-1

CDR3 protein: ASSYSTSGAHEQY
clone size: few
J gene: TRBJ2-7
V gene: TRBV6-6

CDR3 protein: ASSLTGNTEAF
clone size: few
J gene: TRBJ1-1
V gene: TRBV7-9

CDR3 protein: ASSLAMVVNTGELF
clone size: -
J gene: TRBJ2-2
V gene: TRBV7-2

CDR3 protein: ASSGYEQY
clone size: many
J gene: TRBJ2-7
V gene: TRBV7-9

CDR3 protein: ASRLAGNTGELF
clone size: few
J gene: TRBJ2-2
V gene: TRBV28

CDR3 protein: ATSRELVNQETQY
clone size: many
J gene: TRBJ2-5
V gene: TRBV15

CDR3 protein: ASSYLSRDRGGYT
clone size: few
J gene: TRBJ1-2
V gene: TRBV7-8

CDR3 protein: ASSLMGGQGWTEAF
clone size: -
J gene: TRBJ1-1
V gene: TRBV7-3

CDR3 protein: ASSSALGIDEQF
clone size: many
J gene: TRBJ2-1
V gene: TRBV5-1

CDR3 protein: ASSNQAHGELF
clone size: many
J gene: TRBJ2-2
V gene: TRBV27

CDR3 protein: ASSRRGGEPQH
clone size: -
J gene: TRBJ1-5
V gene: TRBV2

CDR3 protein: ASSPVRDRGLYEQY
clone size: few
J gene: TRBJ2-7
V gene: TRBV11-2

CDR3 protein: ASSYDGSYEQY
clone size: -
J gene: TRBJ2-7
V gene: TRBV5-1

CDR3 protein: ASSFYLVAGEQY
clone size: few
J gene: TRBJ2-7
V gene: TRBV7-2

CDR3 protein: ASSVVGAADTQY
clone size: -
J gene: TRBJ2-3
V gene: TRBV7-2

CDR3 protein: ASSPVMTGTRD
clone size: -
J gene: TRBJ2-5
V gene: TRBV18

CDR3 protein: ASSLAGRETQY
clone size: -
J gene: TRBJ2-5
V gene: TRBV10-2

CDR3 protein: ASSGTQGARYNEQF
clone size: many
J gene: TRBJ2-1
V gene: TRBV6-6